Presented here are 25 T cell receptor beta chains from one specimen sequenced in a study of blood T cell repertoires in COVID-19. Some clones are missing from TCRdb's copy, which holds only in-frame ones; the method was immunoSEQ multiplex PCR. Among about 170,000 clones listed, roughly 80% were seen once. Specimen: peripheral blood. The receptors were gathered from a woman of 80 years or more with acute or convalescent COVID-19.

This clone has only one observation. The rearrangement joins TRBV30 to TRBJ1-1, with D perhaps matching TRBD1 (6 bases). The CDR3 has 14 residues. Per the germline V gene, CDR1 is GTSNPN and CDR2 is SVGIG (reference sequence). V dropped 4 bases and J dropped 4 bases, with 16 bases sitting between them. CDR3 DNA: TGTGCCTGGACTCTAGGGGGGGGCGTCACTGAAGCTTTCTTT. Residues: CAWTLGGGVTEAFF.

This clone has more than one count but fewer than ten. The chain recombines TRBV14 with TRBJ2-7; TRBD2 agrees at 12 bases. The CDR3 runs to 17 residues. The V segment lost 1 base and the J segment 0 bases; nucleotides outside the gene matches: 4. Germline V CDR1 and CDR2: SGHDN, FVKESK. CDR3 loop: CASSQGILAGGSYEQYF. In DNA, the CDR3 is TGTGCCAGCAGCCAAGGAATACTAGCGGGGGGCTCCTACGAGCAGTACTTC.

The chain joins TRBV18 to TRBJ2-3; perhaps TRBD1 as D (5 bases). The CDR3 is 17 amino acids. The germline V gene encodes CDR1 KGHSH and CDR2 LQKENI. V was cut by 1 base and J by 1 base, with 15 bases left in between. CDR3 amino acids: CASSPLSTGRGTDTQYF. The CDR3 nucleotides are TGTGCCAGCTCACCACTAAGTACAGGCAGGGGCACAGATACGCAGTATTTT. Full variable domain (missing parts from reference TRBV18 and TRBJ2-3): NAGVMQNPRHLVRRRGQEARLRCSPMKGHSHVYWYRQLPEEGLKFMVYLQKENIIDESGMPKERFSAEFPKEGPSILRIQQVVRGDSAAYFCASSPLSTGRGTDTQYFGPGTRLTVL.

The CDR3 region has the DNA TGTGCCAGCAGCTTAGACGCTAGCTACAATGAGCAGTTCTTC. Translated, it gives CASSLDASYNEQFF. V usage is TRBV7-2 and J usage is TRBJ2-1; D is undetermined. The ends were cut back, 1 base at V and 3 bases at J, with 7 bases in the middle. Germline loops: CDR1 SGHTA, CDR2 FQGNSA. This CDR3 is built from 14 residues. The whole variable domain, remainder taken from reference TRBV7-2 and TRBJ2-1, is GAGVSQSPSNKVTEKGKDVELRCDPISGHTALYWYRQSLGQGLEFLIYFQGNSAPDKSGLPSDRFSAERTGGSVSTLTIQRTQQEDSAVYLCASSLDASYNEQFFGPGTRLTVL.

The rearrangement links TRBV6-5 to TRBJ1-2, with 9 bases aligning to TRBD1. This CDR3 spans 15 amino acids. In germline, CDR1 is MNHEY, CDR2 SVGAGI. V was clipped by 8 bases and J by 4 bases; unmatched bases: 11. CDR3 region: CASRTPLGQGYGYTF. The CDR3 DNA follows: TGTGCCAGCCGCACCCCCCTGGGACAGGGCTATGGCTACACCTTC.

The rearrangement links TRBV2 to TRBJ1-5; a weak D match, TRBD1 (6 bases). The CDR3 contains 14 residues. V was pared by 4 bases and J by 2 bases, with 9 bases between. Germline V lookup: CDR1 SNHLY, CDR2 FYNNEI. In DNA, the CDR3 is TGTGCCAGCAGTGCCGAGGGGGGCAATCAGCCCCAGCATTTT. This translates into CASSAEGGNQPQHF.

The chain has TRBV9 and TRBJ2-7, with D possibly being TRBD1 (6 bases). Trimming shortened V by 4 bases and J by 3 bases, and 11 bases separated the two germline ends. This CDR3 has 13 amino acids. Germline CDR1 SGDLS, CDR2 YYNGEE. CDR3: CASSPGTHYEQYF. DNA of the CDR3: TGTGCCAGCAGCCCAGGGACACACTACGAGCAGTACTTC.

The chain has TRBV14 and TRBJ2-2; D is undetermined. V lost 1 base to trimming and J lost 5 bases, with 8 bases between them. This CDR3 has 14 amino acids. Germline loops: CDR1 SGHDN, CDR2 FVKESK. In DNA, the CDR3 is TGTGCCAGCAGCCAAGTAGTCCTGACCGGGGAGCTGTTTTTT. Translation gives CASSQVVLTGELFF.

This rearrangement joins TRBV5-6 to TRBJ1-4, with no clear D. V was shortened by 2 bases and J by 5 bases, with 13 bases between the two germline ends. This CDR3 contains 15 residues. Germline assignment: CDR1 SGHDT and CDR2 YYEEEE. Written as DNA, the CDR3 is TGTGCCAGCAGCTTATTGGGAAGGGAGAATGAAAAACTGTTTTTT. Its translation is CASSLLGRENEKLFF.

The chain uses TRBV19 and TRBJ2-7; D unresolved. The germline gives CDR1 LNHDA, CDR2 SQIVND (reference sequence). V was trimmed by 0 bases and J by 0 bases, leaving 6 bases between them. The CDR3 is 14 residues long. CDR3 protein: CASSIDRDSYEQYF. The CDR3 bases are TGTGCCAGTAGTATAGATCGAGACTCCTACGAGCAGTACTTC.

In DNA form, the CDR3 reads TGTGCCATCAGTGTGGGACAGGGGCTTGATGAAGCTTTCTTT. The encoded protein is CAISVGQGLDEAFF. This rearrangement joins TRBV10-3 to TRBJ1-1; 10 bases match TRBD1. The CDR3 totals 14 residues. CDR1 and CDR2 (germline): ENHRY, SYGVKD. V lost 4 bases and J lost 7; bases outside the gene matches: 6.

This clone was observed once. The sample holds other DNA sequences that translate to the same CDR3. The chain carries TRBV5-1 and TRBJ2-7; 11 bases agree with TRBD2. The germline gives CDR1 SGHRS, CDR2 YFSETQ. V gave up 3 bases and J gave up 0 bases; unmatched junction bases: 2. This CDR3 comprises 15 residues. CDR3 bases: TGCGCCAGCAGCTACGGACTAGCGGGCTCCTACGAGCAGTACTTC. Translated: CASSYGLAGSYEQYF.

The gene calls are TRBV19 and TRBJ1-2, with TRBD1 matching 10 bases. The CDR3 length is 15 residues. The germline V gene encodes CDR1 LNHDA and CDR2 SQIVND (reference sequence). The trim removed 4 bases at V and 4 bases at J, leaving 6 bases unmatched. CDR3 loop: CASSRRGQGGYGYTF. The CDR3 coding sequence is TGTGCCAGTAGTAGGAGAGGACAGGGGGGCTATGGCTACACCTTC.

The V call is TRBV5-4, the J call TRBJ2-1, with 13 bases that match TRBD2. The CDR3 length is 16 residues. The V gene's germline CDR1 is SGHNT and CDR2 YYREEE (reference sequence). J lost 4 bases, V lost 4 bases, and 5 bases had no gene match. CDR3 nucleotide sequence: TGTGCCAGCAGCAAACAACTAGCGGGAGGGTACAATGAGCAGTTCTTC. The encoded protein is CASSKQLAGGYNEQFF.

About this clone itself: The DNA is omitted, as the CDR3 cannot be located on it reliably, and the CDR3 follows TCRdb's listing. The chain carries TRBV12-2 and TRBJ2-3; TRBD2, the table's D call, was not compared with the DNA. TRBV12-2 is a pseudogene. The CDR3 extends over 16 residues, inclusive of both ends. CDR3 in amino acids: CASRLDVAGGTDTQYF.

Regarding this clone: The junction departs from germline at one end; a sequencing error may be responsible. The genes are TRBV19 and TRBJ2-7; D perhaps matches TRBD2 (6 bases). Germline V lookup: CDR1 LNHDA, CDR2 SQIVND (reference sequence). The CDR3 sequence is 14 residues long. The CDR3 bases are TGTGCCAGTAGGCAGGTTAGGGACTCCAACGAGCAGTACTTC. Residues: CASRQVRDSNEQYF.

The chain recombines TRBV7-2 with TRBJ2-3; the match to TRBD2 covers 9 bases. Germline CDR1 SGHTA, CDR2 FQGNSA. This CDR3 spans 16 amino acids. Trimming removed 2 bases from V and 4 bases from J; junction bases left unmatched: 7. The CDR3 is CASSLSVAGDPDTQYF. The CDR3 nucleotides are TGTGCCAGCAGCTTATCAGTAGCGGGGGATCCAGATACGCAGTATTTT.

The chain's CDR3 is CASSLRTGTFYGYTF. For the CDR3, the DNA is TGTGCCAGCAGCCTTCGGACAGGGACTTTCTATGGCTACACCTTC. The genes are TRBV7-2 and TRBJ1-2, with TRBD1 identical over 8 bases. Germline V lookup: CDR1 SGHTA, CDR2 FQGNSA. The CDR3 sequence is 15 residues long. With V trimmed by 5 bases and J by 4 bases, 9 bases remained unmatched.

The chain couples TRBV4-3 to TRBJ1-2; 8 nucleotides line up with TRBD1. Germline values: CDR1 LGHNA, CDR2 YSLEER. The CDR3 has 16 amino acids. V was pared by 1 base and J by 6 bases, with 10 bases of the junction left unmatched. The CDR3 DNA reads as TGCGCCAGCAGCCAAGTAGGGCAGGGGGCGGTGGATGGCTACACCTTC. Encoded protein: CASSQVGQGAVDGYTF.

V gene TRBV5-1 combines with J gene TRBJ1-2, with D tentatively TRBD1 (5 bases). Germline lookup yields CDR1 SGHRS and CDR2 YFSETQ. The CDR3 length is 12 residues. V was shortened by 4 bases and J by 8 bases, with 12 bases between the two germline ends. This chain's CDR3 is CASSPGGKGYTF. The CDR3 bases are TGCGCCAGCAGCCCGGGGGGGAAGGGCTACACCTTC.

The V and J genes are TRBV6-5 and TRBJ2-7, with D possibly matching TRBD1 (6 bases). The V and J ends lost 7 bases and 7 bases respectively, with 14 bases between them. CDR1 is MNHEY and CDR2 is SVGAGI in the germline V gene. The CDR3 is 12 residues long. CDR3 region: CASTSDRREQYF. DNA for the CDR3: TGTGCCAGCACCTCAGACAGGCGGGAGCAGTACTTC.

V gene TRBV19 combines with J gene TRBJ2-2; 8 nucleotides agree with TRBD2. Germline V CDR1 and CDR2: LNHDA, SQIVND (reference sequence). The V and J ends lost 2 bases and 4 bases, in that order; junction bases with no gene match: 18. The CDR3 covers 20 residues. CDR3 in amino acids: CASSIKASGFQTGGTGELFF. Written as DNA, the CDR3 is TGTGCCAGTAGTATAAAAGCTAGCGGGTTCCAAACCGGGGGCACCGGGGAGCTGTTTTTT.

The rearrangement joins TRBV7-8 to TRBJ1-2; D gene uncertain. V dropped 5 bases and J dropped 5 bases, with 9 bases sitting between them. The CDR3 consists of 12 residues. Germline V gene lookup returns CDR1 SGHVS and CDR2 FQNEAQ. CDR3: CASSPEGYGYTF. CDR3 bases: TGTGCCAGCAGCCCAGAGGGTTATGGCTACACCTTC. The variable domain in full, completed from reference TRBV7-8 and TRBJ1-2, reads GAGVSQSPRYKVAKRGQDVALRCDPISGHVSLFWYQQALGQGPEFLTYFQNEAQLDKSGLPSDRFFAERPEGSVSTLKIQRTQQEDSAVYLCASSPEGYGYTFGSGTRLTVV.

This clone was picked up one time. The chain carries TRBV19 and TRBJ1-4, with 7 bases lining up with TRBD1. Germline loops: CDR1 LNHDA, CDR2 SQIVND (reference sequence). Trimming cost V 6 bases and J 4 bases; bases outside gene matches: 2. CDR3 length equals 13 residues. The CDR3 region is CASRRDSNEKLFF. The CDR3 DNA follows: TGTGCCAGTAGGCGGGACAGTAATGAAAAACTGTTTTTT.

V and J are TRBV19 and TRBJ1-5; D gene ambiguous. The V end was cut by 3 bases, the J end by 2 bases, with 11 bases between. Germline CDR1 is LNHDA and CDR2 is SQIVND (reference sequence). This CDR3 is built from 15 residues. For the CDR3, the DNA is TGTGCCAGTAGTATTGGTGGGAGGGGCAATCAGCCCCAGCATTTT. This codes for CASSIGGRGNQPQHF.